Below, 8 T cell receptor beta chains from the same sample are listed, as sequenced in a study of blood T cell repertoires in COVID-19. Measured with immunoSEQ multiplex PCR; TCRdb has only the in-frame clones, and not every one. The table shows around 200,000 clones, with about 83% occurring only once. The sequenced sample was peripheral blood. These receptors all come from a woman aged 18-29 years who had recovered from COVID-19.

The rearrangement uses TRBV7-2 and TRBJ2-7, with unresolved D. Germline V gene sequence: CDR1 SGHTA, CDR2 FQGNSA. V gave up 1 base and J gave up 2 bases, with 9 bases separating them. The CDR3 sequence is 14 residues long. CDR3 protein: CASSLDPGPYEQYF. The CDR3, as DNA: TGTGCCAGCAGCTTAGACCCGGGTCCCTACGAGCAGTACTTC. Supplemented by reference TRBV7-2 and TRBJ2-7, the full variable domain reads GAGVSQSPSNKVTEKGKDVELRCDPISGHTALYWYRQSLGQGLEFLIYFQGNSAPDKSGLPSDRFSAERTGGSVSTLTIQRTQQEDSAVYLCASSLDPGPYEQYFGPGTRLTVT.

The chain carries TRBV5-4 and TRBJ2-5; a possible D gene is TRBD2 (6 bases). The CDR3 runs to 14 residues. CDR1 and CDR2 from the germline V gene are SGHNT and YYREEE (reference sequence). V lost 1 base, J lost 5 bases, and 12 bases lay in between. In nucleotides, the CDR3 is TGTGCCAGCAGCTTGTATCGGGGGATGGAGACCCAGTACTTC. The encoded protein is CASSLYRGMETQYF. The entire variable domain, with the rest obtained from reference TRBV5-4 and TRBJ2-5, is as follows: ETGVTQSPTHLIKTRGQQVTLRCSSQSGHNTVSWYQQALGQGPQFIFQYYREEENGRGNFPPRFSGLQFPNYSSELNVNALELDDSALYLCASSLYRGMETQYFGPGTRLLVL.

This clone was recorded a few times. V and J are TRBV5-5 and TRBJ2-1; 10 nucleotides align to TRBD2. With V trimmed by 4 bases and J by 4 bases, 8 bases remained unmatched. This CDR3 comprises 16 residues. Germline V gives CDR1 SGHKS, CDR2 YYEKEE (reference sequence). The CDR3 loop reads CASSPTGTSDYNEQFF. Written as DNA, the CDR3 is TGTGCCAGCAGCCCCACCGGGACTAGCGATTACAATGAGCAGTTCTTC.

This clone is a singleton in its sample. The gene calls are TRBV21-1 and TRBJ1-1; TRBD1, as called in the table, went unchecked against the DNA. TRBV21-1 is marked as a pseudogene. The CDR3 has 13 residues. The CDR3 DNA sequence: TGTGCCAGCAGTAGGGGCGTAGGCACTGAAGCTTTCTTT. Encoded protein: CASSRGVGTEAFF.

This clone is a singleton in its sample. The V gene is TRBV2, the J gene TRBJ2-6; 8 bases line up with TRBD1. The CDR3 contains 17 residues. Germline trimming cut 3 bases from V and 7 bases from J; bases unmatched to any gene: 11. Germline CDR1 is SNHLY and CDR2 is FYNNEI. The CDR3 protein is CASSDSRDRRVANVLTF. The CDR3 DNA reads as TGTGCCAGCAGTGATTCTCGGGACAGGCGGGTTGCCAACGTCCTGACTTTC.

The chain links TRBV2 to TRBJ1-4; weak D call: TRBD1 (6 bases). Per germline, CDR1 SNHLY and CDR2 FYNNEI. The CDR3 runs 14 residues. V shed 6 bases and J shed 3 bases, with 11 bases lying between them. The DNA for the CDR3 is TGTGCCAGCAGGGAGACAGGCTCTAATGAAAAACTGTTTTTT. This sequence encodes CASRETGSNEKLFF.

DNA for the CDR3: TGTGCCAGCAGCTTAGTAATGGGACAGTACCAAGAGACCCAGTACTTC. This encodes CASSLVMGQYQETQYF. The chain carries TRBV7-2 and TRBJ2-5, with TRBD1 matching 7 bases. Trimming at V came to 1 base and at J to 0 bases, leaving 5 bases not matched to a gene. Germline V gene lookup returns CDR1 SGHTA and CDR2 FQGNSA. The CDR3 contains 16 residues.

The chain joins TRBV28 to TRBJ1-2; no definite D call. V was trimmed by 1 base and J by 2 bases, leaving 11 bases between them. Germline V CDR1 and CDR2: MDHEN, SYDVKM. There are 15 residues in the CDR3. The CDR3 spells CASSLLAGGNYGYTF. CDR3 DNA sequence: TGTGCCAGCAGTTTATTGGCAGGCGGGAACTATGGCTACACCTTC.